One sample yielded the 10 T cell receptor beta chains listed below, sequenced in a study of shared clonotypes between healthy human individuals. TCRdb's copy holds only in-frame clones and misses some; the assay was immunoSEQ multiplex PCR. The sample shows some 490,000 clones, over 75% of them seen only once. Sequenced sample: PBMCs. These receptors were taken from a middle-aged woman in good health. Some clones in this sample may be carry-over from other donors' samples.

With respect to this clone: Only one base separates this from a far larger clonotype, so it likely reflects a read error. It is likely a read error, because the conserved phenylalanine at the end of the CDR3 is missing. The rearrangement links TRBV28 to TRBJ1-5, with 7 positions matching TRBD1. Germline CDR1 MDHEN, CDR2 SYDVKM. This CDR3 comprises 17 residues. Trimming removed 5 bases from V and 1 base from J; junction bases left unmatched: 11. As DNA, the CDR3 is TGTGCCAGCAGTCGGACTGCGTACAGGGGAAGCAATCAGCCCCAGCATTCT. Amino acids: CASSRTAYRGSNQPQHS.

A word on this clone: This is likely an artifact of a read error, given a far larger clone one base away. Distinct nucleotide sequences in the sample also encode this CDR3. CDR3 sequence reads: CASRSAWAGTYYEQYF. CDR3 DNA sequence: TGTGCCAGCAGATCTGCGTGGGCAGGGACTTACTACGAGCAGTACTTC. J is TRBJ2-7 and V is TRBV28; D may be TRBD2 (6 bases). Trimming shortened V by 6 bases and J by 3 bases, and 21 bases separated the two germline ends. Germline CDR1 and CDR2: MDHEN and SYDVKM. The CDR3 sequence is 16 residues long.

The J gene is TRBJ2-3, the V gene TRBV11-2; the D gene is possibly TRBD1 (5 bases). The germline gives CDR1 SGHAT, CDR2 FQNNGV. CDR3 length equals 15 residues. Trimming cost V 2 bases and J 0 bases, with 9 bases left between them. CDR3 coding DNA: TGTGCCAGCAGCTTAACAGGCGGAAGCACAGATACGCAGTATTTT. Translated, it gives CASSLTGGSTDTQYF.

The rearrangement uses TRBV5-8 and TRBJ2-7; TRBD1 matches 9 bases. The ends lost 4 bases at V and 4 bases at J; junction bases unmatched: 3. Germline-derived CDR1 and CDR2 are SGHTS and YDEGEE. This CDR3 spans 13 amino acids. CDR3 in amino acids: CASSMGQGYEQYF. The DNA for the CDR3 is TGTGCCAGCAGCATGGGACAGGGATACGAGCAGTACTTC.

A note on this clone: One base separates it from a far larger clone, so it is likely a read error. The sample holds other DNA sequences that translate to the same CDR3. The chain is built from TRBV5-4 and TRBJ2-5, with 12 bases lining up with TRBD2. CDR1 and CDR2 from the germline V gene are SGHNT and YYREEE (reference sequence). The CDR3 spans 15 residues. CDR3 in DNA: TGTGCTAGCAGCCCCGGGACTAGCGGGCAAGAGACCCAGTACTTC. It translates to CASSPGTSGQETQYF.

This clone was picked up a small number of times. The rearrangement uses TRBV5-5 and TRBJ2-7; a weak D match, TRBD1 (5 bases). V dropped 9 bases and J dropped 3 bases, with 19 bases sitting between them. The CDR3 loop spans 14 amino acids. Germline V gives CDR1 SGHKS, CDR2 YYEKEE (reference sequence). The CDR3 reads CAKRPRTLFYEQYF. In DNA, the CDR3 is TGTGCCAAACGTCCCCGGACACTGTTCTACGAGCAGTACTTC.

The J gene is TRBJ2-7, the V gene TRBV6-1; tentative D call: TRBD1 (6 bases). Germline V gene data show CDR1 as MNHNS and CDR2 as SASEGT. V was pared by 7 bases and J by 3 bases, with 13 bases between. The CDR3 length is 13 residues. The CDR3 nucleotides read TGTGCCAGCAACCTAGACAGGATCTACGAGCAGTACTTC. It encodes CASNLDRIYEQYF.

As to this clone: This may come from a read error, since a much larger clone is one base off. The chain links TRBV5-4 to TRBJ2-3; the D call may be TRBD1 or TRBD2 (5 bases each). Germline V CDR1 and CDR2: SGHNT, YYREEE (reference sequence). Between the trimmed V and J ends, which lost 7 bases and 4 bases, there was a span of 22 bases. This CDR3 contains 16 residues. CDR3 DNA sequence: TGTGCCAGCGGGTCGGGACCCCCGGGGCGTGCAGATACGCAGTATTTT. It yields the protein CASGSGPPGRADTQYF.

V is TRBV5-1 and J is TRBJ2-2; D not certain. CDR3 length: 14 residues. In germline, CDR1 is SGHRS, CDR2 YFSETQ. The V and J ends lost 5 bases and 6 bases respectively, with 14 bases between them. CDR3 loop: CASRSAAGAGELFF. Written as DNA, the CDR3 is TGCGCCAGCAGGTCCGCCGCAGGTGCCGGGGAGCTGTTTTTT.

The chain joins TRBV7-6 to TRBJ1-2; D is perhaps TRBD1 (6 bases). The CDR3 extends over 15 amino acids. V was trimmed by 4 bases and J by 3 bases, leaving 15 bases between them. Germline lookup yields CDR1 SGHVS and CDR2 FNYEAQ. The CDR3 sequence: CASSSGGGLDYGYTF. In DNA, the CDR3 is TGTGCCAGCAGCTCCGGCGGGGGGCTTGACTATGGCTACACCTTC.